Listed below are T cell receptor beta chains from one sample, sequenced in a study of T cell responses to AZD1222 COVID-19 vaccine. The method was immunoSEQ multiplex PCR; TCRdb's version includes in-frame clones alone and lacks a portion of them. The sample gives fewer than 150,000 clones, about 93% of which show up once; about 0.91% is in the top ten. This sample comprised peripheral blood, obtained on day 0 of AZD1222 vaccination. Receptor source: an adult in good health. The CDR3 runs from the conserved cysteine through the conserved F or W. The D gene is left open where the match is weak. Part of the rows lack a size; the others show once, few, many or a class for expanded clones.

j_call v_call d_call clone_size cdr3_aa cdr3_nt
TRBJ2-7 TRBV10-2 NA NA CASSEPGLYEQYF TGCGCCAGCAGTGAACCAGGGCTCTACGAGCAGTACTTC
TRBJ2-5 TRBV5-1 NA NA CASGAAQETQYF TGCGCCAGCGGGGCAGCACAAGAGACCCAGTACTTC
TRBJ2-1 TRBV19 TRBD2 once CASSEDIGLAGVNEQFF TGTGCCAGTAGTGAGGATATCGGACTAGCGGGGGTTAATGAGCAGTTCTTC
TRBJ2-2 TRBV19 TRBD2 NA CASSLMRGLEKDTGELFF TGTGCCAGTAGTCTGATGCGGGGACTAGAGAAGGACACCGGGGAGCTGTTTTTT
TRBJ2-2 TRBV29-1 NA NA CSVVRGYMSGELFF TGCAGCGTCGTCAGGGGTTATATGTCCGGGGAGCTGTTTTTT
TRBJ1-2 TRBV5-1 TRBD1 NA CASSMSRQGANYGYTF TGCGCCAGCAGCATGTCTCGACAGGGGGCAAACTATGGCTACACCTTC
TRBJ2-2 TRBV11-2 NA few CASSAFSTGELFF TGTGCCAGCAGCGCGTTTTCCACCGGGGAGCTGTTTTTT
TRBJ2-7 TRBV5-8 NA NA CASSLSFFSSDEQYF TGTGCCAGCAGCTTGTCCTTCTTTTCGTCGGACGAGCAGTACTTC
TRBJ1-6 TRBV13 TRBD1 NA CASRIQGAGSPLHF TGTGCCAGCAGGATACAGGGGGCAGGTTCACCCCTCCACTTT
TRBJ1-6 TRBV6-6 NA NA CASSYDNSPLHF TGTGCCAGCAGTTACGATAATTCACCCCTCCACTTT
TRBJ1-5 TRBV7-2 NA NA CASSLKSNQPQHF TGTGCCAGCAGCTTAAAAAGCAATCAGCCCCAGCATTTT
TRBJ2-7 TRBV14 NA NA CASSQDYSGTQYF TGTGCCAGCAGCCAAGATTATTCGGGGACTCAGTACTTC
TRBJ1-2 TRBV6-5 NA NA CASSSSHRASGGYTF TGTGCCAGCTCTAGCTCGCACAGGGCCTCCGGGGGCTACACCTTC
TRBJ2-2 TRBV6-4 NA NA CASSSTEDGELFF TGTGCCAGCAGTTCCACAGAGGACGGGGAGCTGTTTTTT
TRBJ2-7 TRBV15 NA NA CATSRRGSYEQYF TGTGCCACCAGCAGACGGGGGTCCTACGAGCAGTACTTC
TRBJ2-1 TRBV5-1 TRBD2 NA CASSLVLAGHNEQFF TGCGCCAGCAGCTTGGTGCTAGCGGGTCACAATGAGCAGTTCTTC
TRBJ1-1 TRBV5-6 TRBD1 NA CASSYRGAEAFF TGTGCCAGCAGCTACAGGGGCGCTGAAGCTTTCTTT
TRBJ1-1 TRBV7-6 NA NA CASSLDFGGGGTEAFF TGTGCCAGCAGCTTAGACTTCGGGGGAGGAGGCACTGAAGCTTTCTTT
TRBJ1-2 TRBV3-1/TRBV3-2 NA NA CASSQEGSQALYGYTF TGTGCCAGCAGCCAAGAAGGGTCCCAGGCCCTCTATGGCTACACCTTC
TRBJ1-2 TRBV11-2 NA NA CASSLETDGYTF TGTGCCAGCAGCTTAGAGACGGATGGCTACACCTTC
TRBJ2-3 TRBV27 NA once CASSFPGARLYF TGTGCCAGCAGTTTCCCGGGGGCCCGTCTGTATTTT
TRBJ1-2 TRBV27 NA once CASSYGGAAGQNYGYTF TGTGCCAGCAGTTACGGGGGTGCGGCAGGGCAAAACTATGGCTACACCTTC
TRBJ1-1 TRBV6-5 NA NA CASSFTATVNTEAFF TGTGCCAGCAGTTTTACGGCGACCGTGAACACTGAAGCTTTCTTT
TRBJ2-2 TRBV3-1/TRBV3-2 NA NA CASSQGGRGAGELFF TGTGCCAGCAGCCAAGGTGGCAGGGGAGCCGGGGAGCTGTTTTTT
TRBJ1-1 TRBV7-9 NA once CASSLQANTEAFF TGTGCCAGCAGCTTACAGGCGAACACTGAAGCTTTCTTT
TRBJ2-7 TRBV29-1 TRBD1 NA CSVFGTGPYEQYF TGCAGCGTGTTCGGGACAGGGCCCTACGAGCAGTACTTC
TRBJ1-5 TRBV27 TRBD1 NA CASSSLFRTGGQPQHF TGTGCCAGCAGTTCCCTCTTTCGGACAGGGGGACAGCCCCAGCATTTT
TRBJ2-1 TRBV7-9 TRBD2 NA CASSYSGLTGEQFF TGTGCCAGCAGCTATAGCGGGCTGACGGGTGAGCAGTTCTTC
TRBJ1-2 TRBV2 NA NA CASSEEMFGYTF TGTGCCAGCAGTGAAGAGATGTTTGGCTACACCTTC
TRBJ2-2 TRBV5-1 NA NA CASSLISGRANTGELFF TGCGCCAGCAGCTTGATTTCGGGCAGGGCGAACACCGGGGAGCTGTTTTTT
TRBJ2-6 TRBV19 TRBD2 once CASSPLAGGGSGANVLTF TGTGCCAGTAGTCCACTAGCGGGGGGAGGGAGTGGGGCCAACGTCCTGACTTTC
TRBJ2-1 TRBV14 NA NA CASSQGRYNEQFF TGTGCCAGCAGCCAAGGTCGGTACAATGAGCAGTTCTTC
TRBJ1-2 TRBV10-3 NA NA CAISESRTANYGYTF TGTGCCATCAGTGAGTCGAGGACTGCTAACTATGGCTACACCTTC
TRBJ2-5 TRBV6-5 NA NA CASSYSSGPTQETQYF TGTGCCAGCAGTTACTCGTCAGGCCCAACTCAAGAGACCCAGTACTTC
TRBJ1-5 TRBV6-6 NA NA CASSPQGQPQHF TGTGCCAGCAGCCCCCAGGGCCAGCCCCAGCATTTT
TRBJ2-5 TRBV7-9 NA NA CASSLDGEAETQYF TGTGCCAGCAGCTTAGATGGGGAGGCAGAGACCCAGTACTTC
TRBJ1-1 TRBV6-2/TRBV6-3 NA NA CASSYSQALEAFF TGTGCCAGCAGTTACAGCCAGGCTCTAGAAGCTTTCTTT
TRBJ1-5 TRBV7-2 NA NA CASSRGDNQPQHF TGTGCCAGCAGCAGGGGGGACAATCAGCCCCAGCATTTT
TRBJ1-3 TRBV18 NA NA CASSPPYSGNTIYF TGTGCCAGCTCACCTCCTTACTCTGGAAACACCATATATTTT
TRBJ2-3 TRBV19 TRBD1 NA CASSPLRTGPTDTQYF TGTGCCAGTAGTCCTCTCCGGACAGGTCCAACAGATACGCAGTATTTT
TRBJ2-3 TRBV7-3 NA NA CASSAQGPGRGVTDTQYF TGTGCCAGCAGCGCCCAGGGTCCTGGCAGGGGGGTCACAGATACGCAGTATTTT
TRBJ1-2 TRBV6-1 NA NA CASSEFWGRNYGYTF TGTGCCAGCAGTGAGTTCTGGGGAAGGAACTATGGCTACACCTTC
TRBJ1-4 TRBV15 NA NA CATSRDPQGDEKLFF TGTGCCACCAGCAGAGATCCACAGGGTGACGAAAAACTGTTTTTT
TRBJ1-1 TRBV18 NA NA CASSPQGINTEAFF TGTGCCAGCTCACCACAGGGGATAAACACTGAAGCTTTCTTT
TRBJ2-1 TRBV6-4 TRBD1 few CASSDTGQGYNEQFF TGTGCCAGCAGTGACACGGGACAGGGTTACAATGAGCAGTTCTTC
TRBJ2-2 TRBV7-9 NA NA CASTRDTGELFF TGTGCCAGCACCCGCGACACCGGGGAGCTGTTTTTT
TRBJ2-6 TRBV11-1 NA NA CASSGTLGSGANVLTF TGTGCCAGCAGCGGGACACTTGGCTCTGGGGCCAACGTCCTGACTTTC
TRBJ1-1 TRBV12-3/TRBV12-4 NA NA CASTTTRNTEAFF TGTGCCAGCACCACTACACGGAACACTGAAGCTTTCTTT
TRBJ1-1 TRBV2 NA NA CASSDGQGNTEAFF TGTGCCAGCAGTGATGGGCAGGGGAACACTGAAGCTTTCTTT
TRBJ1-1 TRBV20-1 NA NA CSAVGRGAFF TGCAGTGCGGTCGGGCGTGGTGCTTTCTTT
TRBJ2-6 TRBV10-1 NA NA CAPLGSSGANVLTF TGCGCCCCCTTGGGGAGCTCTGGGGCCAACGTCCTGACTTTC